This TCR beta chain was recovered during a study of blood T cell repertoires in COVID-19. Seattle enrolled patients during active infection and tracked them longitudinally. This CDR3 is 15 amino acids long. Germline V lookup: CDR1 MNHEY, CDR2 SVGEGT. Trimming took off 2 bases at V and 5 bases at J, with 15 bases between the two ends. Only in-frame clones appear in the TCRdb table, and some are missing; sequencing was by immunoSEQ multiplex PCR. The sample lists some 220,000 clones, about 81% seen once, with 5.2% in the top ten. Sequencing was performed on peripheral blood. This TCR came from a woman in her 70s with COVID-19, enrolled during active disease. The genes are TRBV6-2 or TRBV6-3 and TRBJ1-2; D might be TRBD1 (6 bases). The CDR3 DNA is TGTGCCAGCAGTTACAGGTCAACAGGGTTGTATGGCTACACCTTC. Encoded protein: CASSYRSTGLYGYTF.